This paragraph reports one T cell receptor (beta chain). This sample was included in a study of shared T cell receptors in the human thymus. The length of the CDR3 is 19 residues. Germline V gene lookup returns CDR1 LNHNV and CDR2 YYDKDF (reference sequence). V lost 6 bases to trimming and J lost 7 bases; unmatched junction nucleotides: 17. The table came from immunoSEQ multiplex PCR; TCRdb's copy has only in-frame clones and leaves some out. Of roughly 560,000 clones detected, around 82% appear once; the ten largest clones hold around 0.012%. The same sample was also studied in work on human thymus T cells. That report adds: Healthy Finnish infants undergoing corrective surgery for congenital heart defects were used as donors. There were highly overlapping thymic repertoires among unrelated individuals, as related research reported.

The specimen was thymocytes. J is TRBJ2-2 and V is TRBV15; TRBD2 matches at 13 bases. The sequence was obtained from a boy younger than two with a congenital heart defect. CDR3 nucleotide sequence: TGTGCCACCAGGGCAGCAATGCGACTAGCGGGGGGAGGAAACGGGGAGCTGTTTTTT. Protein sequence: CATRAAMRLAGGGNGELFF.